These 15 T cell receptor beta chains were sequenced from one sample in a study of spatial heterogeneity in lung cancer. Sample time point: blood at routine non-recurrence follow-up after resection. TCRdb reanalysed the 5' RACE reads using MiXCR and keeps one entry per CDR3 protein. The sample records roughly 34,000 distinct CDR3 sequences, about 7.9% being singletons. Sequences were derived from PBMCs, sampled at follow-up. These receptors were taken from a male donor with early-stage non-small cell lung cancer.

This clonotype was seen ten or more times. J is TRBJ2-7 and V is TRBV3-1, with D perhaps matching TRBD1 or TRBD2 (5 bases each). The CDR3 consists of 15 residues. V lost 4 bases, J lost 1 base, and 14 bases lay in between. Germline CDR1 reads LGHDT; CDR2 reads YNNKEL (reference sequence). The CDR3 region is CASSRDGTASYEQYF. CDR3 DNA: TGTGCCAGCAGCCGAGACGGGACGGCATCCTACGAGCAGTACTTC.

In this sample, this clonotype turned up many times. V gene TRBV4-2 combines with J gene TRBJ2-5; 10 positions agree with TRBD2. V dropped 2 bases and J dropped 1; count of bases not matched to a gene: 10. The V gene's germline CDR1 is LGHNA and CDR2 YNFKEQ. There are 18 residues in the CDR3. CDR3 bases: TGTGCCAGCAGCCAACTTACTCTAGCGGGGGACCCCCAAGAGACCCAGTACTTC. Translation gives CASSQLTLAGDPQETQYF.

This clonotype was recorded at least ten times. This rearrangement joins TRBV28 to TRBJ2-1; 8 bases align to TRBD2. Germline CDR1 MDHEN, CDR2 SYDVKM. Trimming removed 5 bases from V and 9 bases from J; junction bases left unmatched: 9. CDR3 length equals 14 residues. The CDR3 spells CASSVASGRGEQFF. For the CDR3, the DNA is TGTGCCAGCAGTGTGGCTAGCGGGCGAGGTGAGCAGTTCTTC.

This clonotype was recorded at least ten times. This chain uses TRBV12-3 or TRBV12-4 with TRBJ2-7; D may be TRBD2 (7 bases). CDR3 length: 14 amino acids. V shed 7 bases and J shed 5 bases, with 18 bases lying between them. The CDR3 reads CASTDWGGRNEQYF. DNA for the CDR3: TGTGCCAGCACGGATTGGGGGGGCCGAAACGAGCAGTACTTC.

This clonotype was seen many times. The chain has TRBV6-6 and TRBJ1-1, with 11 positions matching TRBD1. CDR1 is MNHNY and CDR2 is SVGAGI in the germline V gene (reference sequence). After removal of 7 bases from V and 1 base from J, the junction contained 5 bases not matched to a gene. The CDR3 has 15 amino acids. The CDR3 nucleotides read TGTGCCAGCAACCCCGGGACAGGGGGGAACACTGAAGCTTTCTTT. It is translated as CASNPGTGGNTEAFF.

In its sample, this clonotype was seen many times. This chain's CDR3 is CSVAGLAGDLMTNTGELFF. In DNA, the CDR3 is TGCAGCGTTGCGGGTCTAGCGGGGGACCTAATGACGAACACCGGGGAGCTGTTTTTT. The chain uses TRBV29-1 and TRBJ2-2; 10 nucleotides agree with TRBD2. Germline V lookup: CDR1 SQVTM, CDR2 ANQGSEA. This CDR3 contains 19 residues. Trimming took 4 bases from V and 0 from J; bases not matched to a gene: 14.

Written as DNA, the CDR3 is TGTGCCAGCAGCCATGGCGGGGGCCCCGGGGAGCTGTTTTTT. Its translation: CASSHGGGPGELFF. J is TRBJ2-2 and V is TRBV14; a weak D match, TRBD2 (7 bases). The CDR3 is 14 amino acids. Germline V gene sequence: CDR1 SGHDN, CDR2 FVKESK. V was trimmed by 3 bases and J by 6 bases, leaving 11 bases between them.

This clonotype was observed many times. The genes are TRBV19 and TRBJ1-2, with 10 bases lining up with TRBD1. This CDR3 has 15 residues. V trimming: 1 base; J trimming: 6 bases; junction bases outside the gene matches: 5. Germline V gives CDR1 LNHDA, CDR2 SQIVND (reference sequence). The CDR3 bases are TGTGCCAGTAGTATAGGACAGGGGGCGCGTCATGGCTACACCTTC. This encodes CASSIGQGARHGYTF.

This clonotype has ten or more counts. The CDR3 region is CASSTTTGSNSPLHF. CDR3 coding DNA: TGTGCCAGCAGTACTACCACAGGGTCCAATTCACCCCTCCACTTT. V gene TRBV2 combines with J gene TRBJ1-6, with D perhaps TRBD1 (6 bases). Between the trimmed V and J ends, which lost 5 bases and 7 bases, there was a span of 15 bases. Germline V gene lookup returns CDR1 SNHLY and CDR2 FYNNEI. CDR3 length equals 15 residues.

V usage is TRBV20-1 and J usage is TRBJ1-1; D possibly corresponds to TRBD1 (6 bases). With 5 bases removed from V and 1 base from J, the gap between germline ends came to 11 bases. The CDR3 spans 13 residues. CDR1 and CDR2 (germline): DFQATT, SNEGSKA (reference sequence). CDR3 amino acids: CSAGPGQNTEAFF. CDR3 DNA sequence: TGCAGTGCTGGACCGGGACAGAACACTGAAGCTTTCTTT.

V and J are TRBV12-5 and TRBJ1-1; D gene unclear. This CDR3 has 14 amino acids. Trimming removed 0 bases at V and 12 bases at J, with 17 bases between. From germline, CDR1 is LGHNT and CDR2 FRNRAP. CDR3 sequence reads: CASGLVPGEGRTFF. As DNA, the CDR3 is TGTGCTAGTGGTTTGGTACCTGGGGAAGGAAGAACTTTCTTT.

The chain recombines TRBV3-1 with TRBJ2-2, with no clear D. The CDR3 is 14 residues long. The V gene lost 0 bases and the J gene lost 6 bases, with 8 bases spanning the gap. CDR1 is LGHDT, CDR2 YNNKEL, per germline (reference sequence). CDR3 sequence reads: CASSQDGLPGELFF. The CDR3 nucleotides are TGTGCCAGCAGCCAAGATGGGCTTCCCGGGGAGCTGTTTTTT.

About this clonotype: A read error is possible here, since a much larger clone lies one base away. This sequence joins TRBV12-3 or TRBV12-4 and TRBJ2-5, with a tentative D call TRBD1 (5 bases). Judging by the DNA end, TRBJ2-1 fits better; the J call may be wrong. The CDR3 sequence is 13 residues long. This CDR3 is CASSRLGQETQFF. CDR3 DNA sequence: TGTGCCAGCAGCCGATTGGGGCAAGAGACCCAGTTCTTC.

This clonotype was counted ten times or more. The chain couples TRBV2 to TRBJ2-7; 13 positions match TRBD2. The germline gives CDR1 SNHLY, CDR2 FYNNEI. This CDR3 contains 18 residues. The V segment lost 3 bases and the J segment 0 bases; nucleotides outside the gene matches: 8. The CDR3 region has the DNA TGTGCCAGCAGTGATAGCGGACTAGCGGGGGAGCTCTCCTACGAGCAGTACTTC. Encoded protein: CASSDSGLAGELSYEQYF.

V and J are TRBV9 and TRBJ2-1, with D possibly being TRBD2 (6 bases). Trimming removed 3 bases from V and 5 bases from J, with 12 bases in between. This CDR3 has 14 residues. Looked up from germline, CDR1 is SGDLS and CDR2 is YYNGEE. The CDR3 loop is CASSEAGPHNEQFF. The CDR3 DNA is TGTGCCAGCAGCGAAGCGGGTCCCCACAATGAGCAGTTCTTC.